The 10 T cell receptor beta chains below were found in one sample sequenced in a study of T cell responses to AZD1222 COVID-19 vaccine. The repertoire was sequenced with immunoSEQ multiplex PCR; TCRdb's copy has only in-frame clones and lacks some. The data show about 100,000 clones, roughly 89% seen once. Here the sequenced sample was peripheral blood, taken on day 0 of AZD1222 vaccination. The receptors come from an adult in good health.

V usage is TRBV9 and J usage is TRBJ1-4; weak D call: TRBD1 (6 bases). With 0 bases removed from V and 1 base from J, the gap between germline ends came to 16 bases. This CDR3 spans 18 amino acids. Germline loops: CDR1 SGDLS, CDR2 YYNGEE. CDR3: CASSVGAGHRLTNEKLFF. In DNA, the CDR3 is TGTGCCAGCAGCGTAGGGGCGGGACACCGGCTAACTAATGAAAAACTGTTTTTT.

V usage is TRBV5-1 and J usage is TRBJ2-3; D is perhaps TRBD2 (5 bases). The CDR3 loop spans 15 amino acids. Between the trimmed V and J ends, which lost 3 bases and 8 bases, there was a span of 19 bases. Germline CDR1 SGHRS, CDR2 YFSETQ. In nucleotides, the CDR3 is TGCGCCAGCAGCTACGAGAGGGTGACGACGGGTACGCAGTATTTT. Its translation: CASSYERVTTGTQYF.

V gene TRBV27 combines with J gene TRBJ1-5, with 9 bases lining up with TRBD1. The CDR3 covers 17 residues. Per germline, CDR1 MNHEY and CDR2 SMNVEV (reference sequence). V dropped 5 bases and J dropped 3; count of bases not matched to a gene: 11. The CDR3 is CASSPTTGTGPNQPQHF. The DNA for the CDR3 is TGTGCCAGCAGTCCAACCACCGGGACAGGGCCCAATCAGCCCCAGCATTTT.

The V call is TRBV4-1, the J call TRBJ2-5, with D possibly being TRBD1 or TRBD2 (5 bases each). In germline, CDR1 is MGHRA, CDR2 YSYEKL. Deletions cut 5 bases from V and 5 bases from J, with 21 bases between. The CDR3 has 16 residues. The CDR3 coding sequence is TGCGCCAGCAGCAGAGAGGCGGTGAGGGGCGGGGAGACCCAGTACTTC. Its translation: CASSREAVRGGETQYF.

The V call is TRBV6-6, the J call TRBJ2-7; D ambiguous. The CDR3 sequence is 14 residues long. V lost 2 bases and J lost 7, with 15 bases in between. Germline lookup yields CDR1 MNHNY and CDR2 SVGAGI (reference sequence). This chain's CDR3 is CASSYGKGFVEQYF. The DNA of the CDR3 is TGTGCCAGCAGTTACGGAAAGGGTTTTGTGGAGCAGTACTTC.

This CDR3 is CASILLQGAEAFF. CDR3 DNA: TGTGCCAGCATCCTCTTACAGGGGGCTGAAGCTTTCTTT. This rearrangement joins TRBV28 to TRBJ1-1; 8 bases map to TRBD1. CDR1 and CDR2 from the germline V gene are MDHEN and SYDVKM. CDR3 length: 13 residues. V lost 7 bases, J lost 6 bases, and 7 bases stayed unmatched.

The V and J genes are TRBV20-1 and TRBJ2-5; the D is unclear. Trimming pared 3 bases from V and 3 bases from J, leaving 5 bases between. The CDR3 is made up of 11 amino acids. The V gene's germline CDR1 is DFQATT and CDR2 SNEGSKA (reference sequence). The CDR3 here is CSASFEETQYF. CDR3 nucleotides: TGCAGTGCTAGTTTCGAAGAGACCCAGTACTTC.

The rearrangement links TRBV20-1 to TRBJ2-7; TRBD1 matches at 7 bases. V shed 3 bases, J shed 3 bases, and the junction held 5 bases outside the gene matches. Germline V gives CDR1 DFQATT, CDR2 SNEGSKA (reference sequence). This CDR3 has 13 residues. The CDR3 loop is CSASYRGFYEQYF. The CDR3 coding sequence is TGCAGTGCTAGTTACAGGGGATTCTACGAGCAGTACTTC.

V usage is TRBV11-3 and J usage is TRBJ2-1; 9 bases agree with TRBD2. Germline trimming cut 2 bases from V and 7 bases from J; bases unmatched to any gene: 9. The CDR3 has 16 residues. CDR1 is SGHNT, CDR2 YENEEA, per germline. The CDR3, as DNA: TGTGCCAGCAGCTTAAGGATATCGGGACTAGCTAATGAGCAGTTCTTC. It specifies CASSLRISGLANEQFF.

This clone was counted once. This chain links TRBV10-2 with TRBJ1-1; perhaps TRBD1 as D (5 bases). V lost 4 bases and J 5 bases, leaving 11 bases between the germline ends. There are 13 residues in the CDR3. Germline V gives CDR1 WSHSY, CDR2 SAAADI. Here the CDR3 reads CASSAPDRTEAFF. DNA for the CDR3: TGCGCCAGCAGTGCCCCAGACAGAACTGAAGCTTTCTTT.